This T cell receptor (beta chain) was recorded in a study of post-analysis software for immune sequencing data. Overall study: Recorded subtypes: relapsing-remitting, secondary progressive, progressive-relapsing; some patients unannotated. Study results and limitations: TRBV5-6, TRBV5-1 and TRBV20-1 were among five TRBV segments more frequent in patients than controls.

Prepared libraries of TCR beta cDNA carried unique molecular identifiers. TCRdb processed the PCR reads anew with MiXCR; each CDR3 protein has one entry. The data show about 810,000 distinct CDR3 sequences, with about 50% seen just once and approximately 4.4% held by the top ten. Remarks on this clonotype: Antigen unknown.

With V trimmed by 5 bases and J by 6 bases, 11 bases remained unmatched. Germline V CDR1 and CDR2: SGHTA, FQGNSA. The CDR3 length is 17 residues. The chain employs TRBV7-2 and TRBJ2-5; 14 bases align to TRBD2. The material sequenced was blood. The TCR was taken from a girl aged 5-17 years with multiple sclerosis. As DNA, the CDR3 is TGTGCCAGCAGCCATGGACTAGCGGGGGGTCGGAGGCAGACCCAGTACTTC. Its translation is CASSHGLAGGRRQTQYF.